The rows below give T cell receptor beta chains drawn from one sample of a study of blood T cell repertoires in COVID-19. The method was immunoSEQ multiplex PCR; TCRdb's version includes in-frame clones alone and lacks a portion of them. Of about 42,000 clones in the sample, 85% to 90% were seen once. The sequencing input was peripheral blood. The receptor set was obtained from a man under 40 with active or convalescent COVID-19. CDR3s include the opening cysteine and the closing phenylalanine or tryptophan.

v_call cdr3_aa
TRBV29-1 CSVGTQGTGGTGELFF
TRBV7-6 CASSLARGSGNTIYF
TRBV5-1 CASSHQAQGEKLFF
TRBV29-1 CSVERRGGDTEAFF
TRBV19 CASSPQPGQRNTIYF
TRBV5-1 CASRAGPSTDTQYF
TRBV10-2 CASSVQGVEQYF
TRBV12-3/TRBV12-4 CASSLPDRFSTF
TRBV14 CASSQTAGFDEQFF
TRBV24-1 CATSDPRQGSTGELFF
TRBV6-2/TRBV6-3 CASSYRDTFNYGYTF
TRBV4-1 CASSQEEGVGPLHF
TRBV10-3 CAISVHSGDTEAFF
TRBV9 CASSVLWGGTQETQYF
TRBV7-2 CASSTDLPEYNEQFF
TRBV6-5 CASSYGRGQRYTEAFF
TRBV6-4 CASSDQVAGGPDTQYF
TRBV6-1 CASSVYRGPSGGNQPQHF
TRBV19 CASRVTSGRVDTQYF
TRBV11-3 CASSSTGVLGANVLTF
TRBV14 CASSARTGGFGYTF
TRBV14 CASSQGVLRGDTQYF
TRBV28 CASSLGMQGEKLFF
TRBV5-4 CASSLDRGVTDTQYF
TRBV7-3 CASSPSYQETQYF
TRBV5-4 CASSPRQGATPYEQYF
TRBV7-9 CASSQTDRAPYEQYF
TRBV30 CACATYSNQPQHF